One and the same sample provided the 20 T cell receptor beta chains below, sequenced in a study of T cell responses to AZD1222 COVID-19 vaccine. Assay: immunoSEQ multiplex PCR; the TCRdb copy retains only in-frame clones and omits some. The table has roughly 150,000 clones, 92% seen once. Sequencing was performed on peripheral blood, taken on day 0 of AZD1222 vaccination. Receptors were obtained from an adult in good health.

The chain uses TRBV29-1 and TRBJ2-7; a possible D gene is TRBD2 (5 bases). The CDR3 is 13 amino acids. V gave up 4 bases and J gave up 2 bases, with 12 bases separating them. Germline loops: CDR1 SQVTM, CDR2 ANQGSEA. This CDR3 is CSVGLRQTYEQYF. The CDR3 DNA follows: TGCAGCGTTGGACTAAGGCAAACCTACGAGCAGTACTTC.

This chain connects TRBV6-2 or TRBV6-3 to TRBJ2-4; possibly TRBD2 for D (5 bases). This CDR3 has 15 residues. The V gene lost 2 bases and the J gene lost 0 bases, with 8 bases spanning the gap. Looked up from germline, CDR1 is MNHEY and CDR2 is SVGEGT. In DNA, the CDR3 is TGTGCCAGCAGTTACGACGGACTAGCCAAAAACATTCAGTACTTC. It is translated as CASSYDGLAKNIQYF.

The V call is TRBV28, the J call TRBJ1-4, with a tentative D call TRBD1 (5 bases). This CDR3 is built from 14 residues. V was shortened by 6 bases and J by 5 bases, with 13 bases between the two germline ends. The germline V gene has CDR1 MDHEN and CDR2 SYDVKM. CDR3 sequence: CASSGAGENEKLFF. CDR3 coding DNA: TGTGCCAGCAGCGGGGCGGGGGAAAATGAAAAACTGTTTTTT.

The chain uses TRBV10-1 and TRBJ2-1; the D gene could be TRBD1 or TRBD2 (5 bases each). In germline, CDR1 is WNHNN, CDR2 SYGVQD (reference sequence). Trimming removed 3 bases from V and 5 bases from J, with 17 bases in between. This CDR3 spans 16 amino acids. CDR3 coding DNA: TGCGCCAGCAGTGACTCCCCGGGGCTCCAAGACAATGAGCAGTTCTTC. It codes for CASSDSPGLQDNEQFF.

V and J are TRBV10-2 and TRBJ1-4; TRBD1 matches at 11 bases. The CDR3 runs to 16 residues. In germline, CDR1 is WSHSY, CDR2 SAAADI. The V segment lost 10 bases and the J segment 0 bases; nucleotides outside the gene matches: 7. The CDR3 DNA follows: TGCGCCATCTCGGACAGGGGGCAAACAACTAATGAAAAACTGTTTTTT. This codes for CAISDRGQTTNEKLFF.

This clone was counted only a few times. The CDR3 region has the DNA TGTGCCTGGAGTACGGGGGAACAGCCCCAGCATTTT. Encoded protein: CAWSTGEQPQHF. The J gene is TRBJ1-5, the V gene TRBV30; D is perhaps TRBD1 (5 bases). The CDR3 loop spans 12 amino acids. V gave up 2 bases and J gave up 7 bases, with 9 bases separating them. Germline loops: CDR1 GTSNPN, CDR2 SVGIG (reference sequence).

J is TRBJ2-5 and V is TRBV5-1, with no clear D. The CDR3 covers 12 residues. Looked up from germline, CDR1 is SGHRS and CDR2 is YFSETQ. V was trimmed by 0 bases and J by 0 bases, leaving 0 bases between them. Here the CDR3 DNA reads TGCGCCAGCAGCTTGGACCAAGAGACCCAGTACTTC. Its protein is CASSLDQETQYF.

The rearrangement links TRBV6-5 to TRBJ2-7, with D possibly being TRBD2 (5 bases). Per germline, CDR1 MNHEY and CDR2 SVGAGI. Trimming shortened V by 11 bases and J by 0 bases, and 17 bases separated the two germline ends. The CDR3 is 14 residues long. CDR3 in DNA: TGTGCCGTGGCCGGGATGACCCCCTCCTACGAGCAGTACTTC. Translating gives CAVAGMTPSYEQYF.

This sequence joins TRBV27 and TRBJ2-7; 8 nucleotides line up with TRBD2. There are 15 residues in the CDR3. The germline V gene encodes CDR1 MNHEY and CDR2 SMNVEV (reference sequence). Losses at the gene ends were 2 bases for V and 4 bases for J; bases not matched to a gene: 7. CDR3 region: CASSLGASGLYEQYF. CDR3 coding DNA: TGTGCCAGCAGTTTAGGGGCTAGCGGGCTGTACGAGCAGTACTTC.

The chain employs TRBV11-3 and TRBJ1-1; D call uncertain. CDR3 length: 13 amino acids. Per germline, CDR1 SGHNT and CDR2 YENEEA. V gave up 6 bases and J gave up 4 bases, with 12 bases separating them. The CDR3 DNA sequence: TGTGCCAGCAGTCAAGGACGGTCCACTGAAGCTTTCTTT. It is translated as CASSQGRSTEAFF. Drawing the rest from reference TRBV11-3 and TRBJ1-1, the complete variable domain is EAGVVQSPRYKIIEKKQPVAFWCNPISGHNTLYWYLQNLGQGPELLIRYENEEAVDDSQLPKDRFSAERLKGVDSTLKIQPAELGDSAVYLCASSQGRSTEAFFGQGTRLTVV.

This chain uses TRBV3-1 (or the pseudogene TRBV3-2) with TRBJ1-1; TRBD1 might be the D (6 bases). Germline CDR1 reads LGHDT; CDR2 reads YNNKEL (reference sequence). V was shortened by 4 bases and J by 6 bases, with 18 bases between the two germline ends. The CDR3 contains 15 residues. This CDR3 reads CASSPRGTTGAEAFF. The DNA of the CDR3 is TGTGCCAGCAGCCCACGGGGGACAACAGGCGCTGAAGCTTTCTTT.

The chain carries TRBV7-2 and TRBJ1-2; weak D call: TRBD1 (5 bases). The CDR3 loop spans 14 amino acids. Trimming removed 4 bases from V and 8 bases from J, with 17 bases in between. Germline V CDR1 and CDR2: SGHTA, FQGNSA. CDR3 residues: CASSSPPGTEGYTF. CDR3 coding DNA: TGTGCCAGCAGCTCCCCACCCGGGACGGAAGGCTACACCTTC.

The chain couples TRBV5-4 to TRBJ2-7; 9 bases align to TRBD1. The V and J ends lost 4 bases and 3 bases, in that order; junction bases with no gene match: 5. The CDR3 contains 14 residues. Germline values: CDR1 SGHNT, CDR2 YYREEE (reference sequence). The CDR3 bases are TGTGCCAGCAGCGAACAGGGGGCGGTCTACGAGCAGTACTTC. It translates to CASSEQGAVYEQYF.

This chain uses TRBV6-4 with TRBJ1-1; maybe TRBD1 (5 bases). CDR3 length equals 14 residues. The germline V gene encodes CDR1 MRHNA and CDR2 SNTAGT. Trimming took 6 bases from V and 0 from J, leaving 11 bases between them. The CDR3 DNA is TGTGCCAGCAGGAGGGACCTAATGAACACTGAAGCTTTCTTT. Protein: CASRRDLMNTEAFF.

V and J are TRBV28 and TRBJ1-1; D not resolved. This CDR3 contains 15 residues. The ends were cut back, 3 bases at V and 0 bases at J, with 11 bases in the middle. The germline V gene encodes CDR1 MDHEN and CDR2 SYDVKM. The CDR3 DNA is TGTGCCAGCAGTTTGGCGTCAGTGATGAACACTGAAGCTTTCTTT. Its translation: CASSLASVMNTEAFF.

V usage is TRBV28 and J usage is TRBJ1-6; 8 bases align to TRBD1. Germline assignment: CDR1 MDHEN and CDR2 SYDVKM. The CDR3 covers 15 residues. V gave up 8 bases and J gave up 14 bases; unmatched junction bases: 17. The CDR3 nucleotides read TGTGCCAGCTCCCGGGTCACAGGGGGGCAGTCGGCCCTCCACTTT. It codes for CASSRVTGGQSALHF.

The chain has TRBV7-8 and TRBJ2-7; the D gene is possibly TRBD2 (8 bases). The CDR3 contains 17 residues. V gave up 0 bases and J gave up 2 bases, with 17 bases separating them. Looked up from germline, CDR1 is SGHVS and CDR2 is FQNEAQ. CDR3: CASSLAGGGQSTYEQYF. In nucleotides, the CDR3 is TGTGCCAGCAGCTTAGCCGGGGGGGGACAGAGTACCTACGAGCAGTACTTC.

The chain couples TRBV4-3 to TRBJ2-7, with 15 bases fitting TRBD2. This CDR3 is built from 17 residues. Germline CDR1 reads LGHNA; CDR2 reads YSLEER. V lost 4 bases to trimming and J lost 2 bases; unmatched junction nucleotides: 6. CDR3 in DNA: TGCGCCAGCAGCCCGACGGGACTAGCGGGGGGCCCCTACGAGCAGTACTTC. It translates to CASSPTGLAGGPYEQYF.

The V call is TRBV7-2, the J call TRBJ2-5; 7 positions agree with TRBD2. The germline CDR1 and CDR2 sequences are SGHTA and FQGNSA. J gave up 5 bases and V 6 bases, and 6 bases lay outside the gene matches. CDR3 length equals 13 residues. The CDR3 loop is CASSFQGGETQYF. The CDR3 DNA is TGTGCCAGCAGTTTCCAGGGAGGGGAGACCCAGTACTTC.

This chain uses TRBV5-6 with TRBJ1-3; TRBD1 aligns across 8 bases. From germline, CDR1 is SGHDT and CDR2 YYEEEE. The V gene end was trimmed by 4 bases and the J gene end by 6 bases; junction bases not matched to a gene: 6. The CDR3 is made up of 14 amino acids. CDR3: CASSNRGSTNTIYF. CDR3 sequence (DNA): TGTGCCAGCAGCAACAGGGGGTCCACAAACACCATATATTTT.